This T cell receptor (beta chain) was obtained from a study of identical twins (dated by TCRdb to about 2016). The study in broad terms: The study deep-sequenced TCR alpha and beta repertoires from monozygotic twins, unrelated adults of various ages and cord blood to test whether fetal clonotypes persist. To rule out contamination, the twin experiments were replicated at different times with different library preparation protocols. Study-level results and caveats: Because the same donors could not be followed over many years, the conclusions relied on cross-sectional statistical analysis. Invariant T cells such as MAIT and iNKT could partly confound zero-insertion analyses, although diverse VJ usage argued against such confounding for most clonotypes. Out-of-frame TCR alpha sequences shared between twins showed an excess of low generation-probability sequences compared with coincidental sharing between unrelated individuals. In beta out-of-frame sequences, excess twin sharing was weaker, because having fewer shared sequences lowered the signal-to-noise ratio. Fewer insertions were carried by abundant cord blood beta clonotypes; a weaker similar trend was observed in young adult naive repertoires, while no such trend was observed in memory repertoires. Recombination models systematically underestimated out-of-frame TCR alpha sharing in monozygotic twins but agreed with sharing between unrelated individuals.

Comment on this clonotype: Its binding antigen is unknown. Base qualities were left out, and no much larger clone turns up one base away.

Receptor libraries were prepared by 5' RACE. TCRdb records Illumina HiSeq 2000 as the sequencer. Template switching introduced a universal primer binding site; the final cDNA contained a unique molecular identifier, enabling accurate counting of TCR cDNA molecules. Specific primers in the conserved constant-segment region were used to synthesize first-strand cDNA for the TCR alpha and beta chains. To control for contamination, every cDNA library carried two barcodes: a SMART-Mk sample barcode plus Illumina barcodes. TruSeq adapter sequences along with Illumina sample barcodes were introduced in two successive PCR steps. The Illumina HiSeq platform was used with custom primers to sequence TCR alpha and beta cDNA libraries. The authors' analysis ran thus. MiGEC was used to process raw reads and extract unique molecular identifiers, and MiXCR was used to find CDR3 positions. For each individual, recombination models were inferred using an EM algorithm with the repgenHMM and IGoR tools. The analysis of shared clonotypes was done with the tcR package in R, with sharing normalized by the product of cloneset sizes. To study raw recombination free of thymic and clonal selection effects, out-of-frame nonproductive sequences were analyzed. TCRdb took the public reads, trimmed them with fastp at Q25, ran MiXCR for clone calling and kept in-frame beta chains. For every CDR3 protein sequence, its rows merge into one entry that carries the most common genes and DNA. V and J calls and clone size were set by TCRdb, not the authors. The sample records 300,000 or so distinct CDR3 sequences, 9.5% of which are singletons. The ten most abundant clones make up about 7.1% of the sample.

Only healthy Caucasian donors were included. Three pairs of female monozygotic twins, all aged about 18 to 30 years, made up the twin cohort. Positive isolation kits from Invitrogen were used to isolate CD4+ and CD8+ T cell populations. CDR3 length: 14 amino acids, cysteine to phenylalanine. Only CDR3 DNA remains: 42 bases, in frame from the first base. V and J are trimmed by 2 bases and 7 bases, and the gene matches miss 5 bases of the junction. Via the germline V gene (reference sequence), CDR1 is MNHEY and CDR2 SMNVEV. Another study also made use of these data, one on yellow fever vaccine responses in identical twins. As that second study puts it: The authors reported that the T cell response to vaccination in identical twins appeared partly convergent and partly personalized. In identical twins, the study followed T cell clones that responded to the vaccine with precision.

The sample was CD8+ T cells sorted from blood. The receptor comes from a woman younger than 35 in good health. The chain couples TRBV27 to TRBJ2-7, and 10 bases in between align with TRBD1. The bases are TGTGCCAGCAGTTTAATAGGGACAGGGGATGAGCAGTACTTC. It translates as CASSLIGTGDEQYF.